These 31 T cell receptor beta chains originate from one sample sequenced in a study of T-cell memory formation after mild COVID-19. TCRdb re-called the 5' RACE reads through MiXCR, storing one row per CDR3 protein. The data show 550,000 to 700,000 distinct CDR3 sequences, with roughly 18% seen just once and about 12% held by the top ten. Sequenced sample: PBMCs or a T cell subset sorted from them (not recorded which). The receptors here all came from an adult woman who had mild COVID-19 (a few samples of this study predate the infection). Cell type and time point are not known.

This chain connects TRBV7-6 to TRBJ2-6; D remains ambiguous. V lost 0 bases and J 4 bases, leaving 10 bases between the germline ends. Germline V gene lookup returns CDR1 SGHVS and CDR2 FNYEAQ. This CDR3 is built from 16 residues. The CDR3 is CASSLAHGSGANVLTF. CDR3 DNA: TGTGCCAGCAGCTTAGCCCACGGTTCCGGGGCCAACGTCCTGACTTTC.

This chain joins TRBV6-2 or TRBV6-3 and TRBJ2-5, with 13 bases fitting TRBD2. This CDR3 is built from 16 residues. CDR1 is MNHEY, CDR2 SVGEGT, per germline. V trimming: 6 bases; J trimming: 3 bases; junction bases outside the gene matches: 7. As DNA, the CDR3 is TGTGCCAGCAGAATTACTAGCGGGGGGGCGAAAGAGACCCAGTACTTC. It encodes CASRITSGGAKETQYF.

This clonotype showed up just a few times. The chain joins TRBV7-2 to TRBJ2-5, with 8 bases matching TRBD2. Germline lookup yields CDR1 SGHTA and CDR2 FQGNSA. The ends lost 5 bases at V and 4 bases at J; junction bases unmatched: 9. The CDR3 contains 15 residues. CDR3 residues: CASSPSGSPPETQYF. CDR3 coding DNA: TGTGCCAGCAGCCCCAGCGGGAGTCCGCCAGAGACCCAGTACTTC.

The chain uses TRBV3-1 and TRBJ2-2, with D tentatively TRBD2 (5 bases). Germline V gene lookup returns CDR1 LGHDT and CDR2 YNNKEL (reference sequence). The CDR3 has 13 amino acids. Trimming cost V 2 bases and J 6 bases, with 7 bases left between them. CDR3: CASSQLAPGELFF. The CDR3 DNA reads TGTGCCAGCAGCCAATTAGCGCCCGGGGAGCTGTTTTTT.

The chain has TRBV3-1 and TRBJ1-2; possible D gene TRBD1, 5 bases. V dropped 3 bases and J dropped 4 bases, with 21 bases sitting between them. The CDR3 has 17 amino acids. Germline V lookup: CDR1 LGHDT, CDR2 YNNKEL (reference sequence). The CDR3 loop is CASSQRKIRDASYGYTF. The CDR3 bases are TGTGCCAGCAGCCAGCGCAAGATCCGGGACGCATCCTATGGCTACACCTTC.

J is TRBJ2-5 and V is TRBV7-2; D not certain. The CDR3 covers 15 residues. V was pared by 3 bases and J by 2 bases, with 13 bases between. Germline V gene lookup returns CDR1 SGHTA and CDR2 FQGNSA. CDR3 amino acids: CASSLAIRGQETQYF. The DNA of the CDR3 is TGTGCCAGCAGCTTGGCTATCCGAGGTCAAGAGACCCAGTACTTC.

This sequence joins TRBV19 and TRBJ2-1; D is uncertain. CDR3 length: 14 amino acids. The germline gives CDR1 LNHDA, CDR2 SQIVND (reference sequence). V shed 3 bases and J shed 1 base, with 7 bases lying between them. The CDR3 here is CASSIQISYNEQFF. DNA of the CDR3: TGTGCCAGTAGTATCCAAATTTCCTACAATGAGCAGTTCTTC.

This clonotype occurred many times. The rearrangement joins TRBV29-1 to TRBJ2-3; maybe TRBD2 (5 bases). V gave up 5 bases and J gave up 1 base, with 7 bases separating them. Germline assignment: CDR1 SQVTM and CDR2 ANQGSEA. The CDR3 is made up of 12 amino acids. For the CDR3, the DNA is TGCAGCGTTCCGGAGGGCACAGATACGCAGTATTTT. Translation: CSVPEGTDTQYF.

The chain couples TRBV9 to TRBJ1-6; 8 bases are shared with TRBD1. Germline V CDR1 and CDR2: SGDLS, YYNGEE. The CDR3 runs 19 residues. Losses at the gene ends were 3 bases for V and 4 bases for J; bases not matched to a gene: 15. This CDR3 reads CASSAGDGTGPFYNSPLHF. The DNA of the CDR3 is TGTGCCAGCAGCGCGGGGGACGGGACAGGACCATTTTATAATTCACCCCTCCACTTT.

The CDR3 nucleotides are TGTGCCAGCAGCAAATTACAGGGGCGGGGAAGCTCTGGAAACACCATATATTTT. Amino acid sequence: CASSKLQGRGSSGNTIYF. The chain is built from TRBV7-6 and TRBJ1-3; 7 bases fit TRBD1. Germline CDR1 is SGHVS and CDR2 is FNYEAQ. V shed 5 bases and J 0 bases; nucleotides not matched to a gene: 13. This CDR3 is built from 18 residues.

The chain links TRBV5-6 to TRBJ2-5; possible D gene TRBD2, 6 bases. The CDR3 covers 15 residues. Trimming cost V 1 base and J 1 base, with 11 bases left between them. The V gene's germline CDR1 is SGHDT and CDR2 YYEEEE. The CDR3: CASSLWRGLQETQYF. The CDR3 bases are TGTGCCAGCAGCTTGTGGAGGGGACTCCAAGAGACCCAGTACTTC.

This clonotype appeared a single time. The V call is TRBV18, the J call TRBJ2-5; D uncertain. Germline assignment: CDR1 KGHSH and CDR2 LQKENI. This CDR3 comprises 14 residues. V was trimmed by 3 bases and J by 3 bases, leaving 11 bases between them. CDR3 DNA: TGTGCCAGCTCACCCGTGGAACCCAAAGAGACCCAGTACTTC. It translates to CASSPVEPKETQYF.

This clonotype was found many times. The chain joins TRBV19 to TRBJ2-1; D is ambiguous. The V end was cut by 8 bases, the J end by 12 bases, with 20 bases between. The CDR3 totals 13 residues. Germline CDR1 reads LNHDA; CDR2 reads SQIVND (reference sequence). As DNA, the CDR3 is TGTGCCAGTTCCCCAAGCAGAACAATGAGGCAGTTCTTC. This translates into CASSPSRTMRQFF.

This clonotype was seen a few times. This chain connects TRBV24-1 to TRBJ2-3, with D possibly TRBD1 on 6 matching bases. The CDR3 is 13 residues long. Trimming took off 5 bases at V and 1 base at J, with 6 bases between the two ends. Germline CDR1 KGHDR, CDR2 SFDVKD. The CDR3 region is CATSGQGTDTQYF. The CDR3 bases are TGTGCCACCAGTGGACAGGGCACAGATACGCAGTATTTT.

V gene TRBV7-6 combines with J gene TRBJ1-1; unclear D gene. Germline lookup yields CDR1 SGHVS and CDR2 FNYEAQ. This CDR3 has 14 amino acids. V was trimmed by 4 bases and J by 4 bases, leaving 13 bases between them. Here the CDR3 reads CASSSLPSLTEAFF. The CDR3, as DNA: TGTGCCAGCAGCTCACTGCCCTCCCTCACTGAAGCTTTCTTT.

This clonotype was observed at least ten times. This sequence joins TRBV27 and TRBJ1-5; no clear D. The CDR3 loop spans 14 amino acids. The V gene's germline CDR1 is MNHEY and CDR2 SMNVEV (reference sequence). Trimming took off 5 bases at V and 0 bases at J, with 8 bases between the two ends. Here the CDR3 DNA reads TGTGCCAGCAGTCTGGGATATAGCAATCAGCCCCAGCATTTT. Translation gives CASSLGYSNQPQHF.

This clonotype has only a few counts. V is TRBV12-3 or TRBV12-4 and J is TRBJ2-1; 10 bases agree with TRBD1. The CDR3 is 15 residues long. Trimming at V came to 5 bases and at J to 7 bases, leaving 8 bases not matched to a gene. The CDR3 region is CASSTSGTGANEQFF. The CDR3 region has the DNA TGTGCCAGCAGTACCTCCGGGACAGGGGCGAATGAGCAGTTCTTC.

In this sample, this clonotype turned up a few times. This chain uses TRBV6-5 with TRBJ2-3; D gene unclear. This CDR3 region has 14 residues. CDR1 is MNHEY and CDR2 is SVGAGI in the germline V gene. Trimming took off 5 bases at V and 6 bases at J, with 15 bases between the two ends. The CDR3 reads CASSASFWTDTQYF. CDR3 in DNA: TGTGCCAGCAGTGCCTCTTTTTGGACGGATACGCAGTATTTT.

V is TRBV4-3 and J is TRBJ1-5, with 7 positions matching TRBD1. This CDR3 region has 17 residues. J gave up 0 bases and V 4 bases, and 9 bases lay outside the gene matches. Germline V CDR1 and CDR2: LGHNA, YSLEER. This CDR3 is CASSLWLTGNSNQPQHF. Here the CDR3 DNA reads TGCGCCAGCAGCCTCTGGTTGACAGGGAATAGCAATCAGCCCCAGCATTTT.

The DNA of the CDR3 is TGTGCCAGCAGTGATTGGGCTAGCGGCAACGAGCAGTACTTC. Translation gives CASSDWASGNEQYF. The J gene is TRBJ2-7, the V gene TRBV6-1; 7 nucleotides agree with TRBD2. V was clipped by 3 bases and J by 5 bases; unmatched bases: 7. This CDR3 has 14 residues. Germline CDR1 reads MNHNS; CDR2 reads SASEGT.

The rearrangement links TRBV4-2 to TRBJ2-5; either TRBD1 or TRBD2 may supply D (6 bases each). CDR1 and CDR2 (germline): LGHNA, YNFKEQ. V lost 3 bases and J lost 0, with 11 bases in between. This CDR3 spans 15 amino acids. CDR3 coding DNA: TGTGCCAGCAGCCAGCGGAGGGGGTACCAAGAGACCCAGTACTTC. The encoded protein is CASSQRRGYQETQYF.

The rearrangement uses TRBV7-6 and TRBJ1-5; 10 nucleotides agree with TRBD1. This CDR3 is 16 amino acids long. Trimming cost V 5 bases and J 6 bases; bases outside gene matches: 10. Germline V gives CDR1 SGHVS, CDR2 FNYEAQ. The CDR3 region has the DNA TGTGCCAGCAGCCCCCGGTGGGGACAGGGGAGTCAGCCCCAGCATTTT. Translating gives CASSPRWGQGSQPQHF.

This clonotype was counted only a few times. The V and J genes are TRBV5-1 and TRBJ2-7; unclear D gene. The length of the CDR3 is 14 residues. Germline CDR1 SGHRS, CDR2 YFSETQ. The V and J ends lost 0 bases and 1 base respectively, with 8 bases between them. The CDR3 DNA is TGCGCCAGCAGCTTGGTTTCTCAGTCCTACGAGCAGTACTTC. Its translation: CASSLVSQSYEQYF.

This clonotype was picked up a small number of times. V usage is TRBV6-1 and J usage is TRBJ2-2; unclear D gene. Trimming removed 11 bases from V and 4 bases from J, with 17 bases in between. The germline gives CDR1 MNHNS, CDR2 SASEGT. The CDR3 runs 14 residues. Written as DNA, the CDR3 is TGTGCCGGCCGACAATCTCCTGGCACCGGGGAGCTGTTTTTT. It specifies CAGRQSPGTGELFF.

The chain uses TRBV7-3 and TRBJ2-1; D is unresolved. This CDR3 has 15 amino acids. The V end was cut by 2 bases, the J end by 4 bases, with 12 bases between. Germline CDR1 reads SGHTA; CDR2 reads FQGTGA. For the CDR3, the DNA is TGTGCCAGCAGCTTATCGGCTAGTTTATACAATGAGCAGTTCTTC. It yields the protein CASSLSASLYNEQFF.

The chain has TRBV5-1 and TRBJ2-7, with D possibly being TRBD2 (5 bases). Germline values: CDR1 SGHRS, CDR2 YFSETQ. The CDR3 is 14 residues long. V dropped 4 bases and J dropped 2 bases, with 13 bases sitting between them. The CDR3 DNA reads as TGCGCCAGCAGCGGACCTCCCGGGGCCTACGAGCAGTACTTC. Translation: CASSGPPGAYEQYF.

The V call is TRBV4-1, the J call TRBJ2-7, with 9 bases lining up with TRBD1. V was clipped by 5 bases and J by 4 bases; unmatched bases: 9. CDR3 length: 15 amino acids. The germline V gene encodes CDR1 MGHRA and CDR2 YSYEKL. The CDR3 region has the DNA TGCGCCAGCAGCTCGACCGGGACAGGGATGTACGAGCAGTACTTC. As protein: CASSSTGTGMYEQYF.

The chain carries TRBV19 and TRBJ2-1, with TRBD2 matching 8 bases. With V trimmed by 2 bases and J by 7 bases, 7 bases remained unmatched. Germline V lookup: CDR1 LNHDA, CDR2 SQIVND (reference sequence). The CDR3 covers 15 residues. Written as DNA, the CDR3 is TGTGCCAGTAGTATAACTAGCGGACGTCTAAATGAGCAGTTCTTC. It encodes CASSITSGRLNEQFF.

V usage is TRBV11-2 and J usage is TRBJ2-1; 9 bases are a match to TRBD1. V trimming: 1 base; J trimming: 6 bases; junction bases outside the gene matches: 10. The germline gives CDR1 SGHAT, CDR2 FQNNGV. The CDR3 spans 17 residues. The CDR3 DNA is TGTGCCAGCAGCTTAGTGTTCGTGGGGACAGGGACCAATGAGCAGTTCTTC. This codes for CASSLVFVGTGTNEQFF. The complete variable domain, with remaining parts taken from reference TRBV11-2 and TRBJ2-1, reads EAGVAQSPRYKIIEKRQSVAFWCNPISGHATLYWYQQILGQGPKLLIQFQNNGVVDDSQLPKDRFSAERLKGVDSTLKIQPAKLEDSAVYLCASSLVFVGTGTNEQFFGPGTRLTVL.

This clonotype was seen at least ten times. V usage is TRBV7-8 and J usage is TRBJ2-6; no reliable D call. V was pared by 4 bases and J by 1 base, with 2 bases between. The germline CDR1 and CDR2 sequences are SGHVS and FQNEAQ. CDR3 length equals 13 residues. CDR3 amino acids: CASSSSGANVLTF. CDR3 in DNA: TGTGCCAGCAGCTCTTCTGGGGCCAACGTCCTGACTTTC.

This clonotype has just a few counts. The chain employs TRBV7-3 and TRBJ1-2; D is ambiguous. Deletions cut 0 bases from V and 4 bases from J, with 15 bases between. This CDR3 comprises 16 residues. Germline V lookup: CDR1 SGHTA, CDR2 FQGTGA. As DNA, the CDR3 is TGTGCCAGCAGCTTAACGTATGGACCGACGATCTATGGCTACACCTTC. It codes for CASSLTYGPTIYGYTF.